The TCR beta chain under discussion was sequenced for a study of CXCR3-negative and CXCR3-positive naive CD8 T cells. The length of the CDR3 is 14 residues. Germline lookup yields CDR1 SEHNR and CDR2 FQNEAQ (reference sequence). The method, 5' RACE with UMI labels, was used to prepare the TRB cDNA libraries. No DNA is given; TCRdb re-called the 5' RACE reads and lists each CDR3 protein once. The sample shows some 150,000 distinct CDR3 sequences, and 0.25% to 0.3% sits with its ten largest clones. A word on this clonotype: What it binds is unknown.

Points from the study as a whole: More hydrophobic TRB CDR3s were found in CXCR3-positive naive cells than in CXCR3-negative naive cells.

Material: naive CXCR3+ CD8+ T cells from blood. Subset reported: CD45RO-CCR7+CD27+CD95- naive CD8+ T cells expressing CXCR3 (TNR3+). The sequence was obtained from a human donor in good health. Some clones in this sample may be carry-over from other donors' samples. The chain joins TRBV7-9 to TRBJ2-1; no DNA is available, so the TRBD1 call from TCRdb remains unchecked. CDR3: CASSRREGGNEQFF. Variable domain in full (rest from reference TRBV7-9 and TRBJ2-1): DTGVSQNPRHKITKRGQNVTFRCDPISEHNRLYWYRQTLGQGPEFLTYFQNEAQLEKSRLLSDRFSAERPKGSFSTLEIQRTEQGDSAMYLCASSRREGGNEQFFGPGTRLTVL.